These T cell receptor beta chains were read from a single sample in a study of CD8+CD57+ T cells in acquired aplastic anemia. TCRdb used MiXCR to reprocess the reads, holding one entry per CDR3 protein. Of 50,000 to 70,000 distinct CDR3 sequences in the sample, 50% to 70% were seen once. Sequencing used sorted CD4+, CD8+, or CD8+CD57+ T cells (not recorded which) from PBMCs. These receptors all stem from a human donor in good health, serving as a control. Each CDR3 is given with its conserved first and last residue. Fields, in order: V gene, D gene, J gene, clone size, CDR3 protein, CDR3 DNA. D genes are given only for firm matches. For some rows the clone size is stated as once, few or many, or as a class when expanded; others skip it.

V: TRBV25-1; D: -; J: TRBJ2-7; size: -; CDR3: CASSLSRGAYEQYF; DNA: TGTGCCAGCAGTTTATCGAGGGGGGCCTACGAGCAGTACTTC
V: TRBV9; D: -; J: TRBJ1-6; size: -; CDR3: CASSVDNSPLHF; DNA: TGTGCCAGCAGCGTGGATAATTCACCCCTCCACTTT
V: TRBV19; D: -; J: TRBJ1-1; size: many; CDR3: CASSIPGNTEAFF; DNA: TGTGCCAGTAGTATACCAGGGAACACTGAAGCTTTCTTT
V: TRBV5-5; D: -; J: TRBJ1-2; size: -; CDR3: CASSSDIYYGYTF; DNA: TGTGCCAGCAGCTCGGACATCTACTATGGCTACACCTTC
V: TRBV19; D: -; J: TRBJ1-6; size: medium-sized; CDR3: CASSIQGDNSPLHF; DNA: TGTGCCAGTAGTATTCAAGGGGATAATTCACCCCTCCACTTT
V: TRBV30; D: -; J: TRBJ2-2; size: few; CDR3: CAWLPQGTKNTGELFF; DNA: TGTGCCTGGCTCCCCCAGGGCACAAAGAACACCGGGGAGCTGTTTTTT
V: TRBV19; D: TRBD1; J: TRBJ2-3; size: -; CDR3: CASSIVTGDEQYF; DNA: TGTGCCAGTAGTATTGTGACAGGGGATGAGCAGTATTTT
V: TRBV29-1; D: -; J: TRBJ1-6; size: -; CDR3: CSSYSSGVGFNSPLHF; DNA: TGCAGCAGTTACTCGTCAGGGGTCGGGTTTAATTCACCCCTCCACTTT
V: TRBV29-1; D: TRBD1; J: TRBJ2-7; size: -; CDR3: CSVDPDRGNSYEQYF; DNA: TGCAGCGTTGATCCGGACAGGGGGAACTCCTACGAGCAGTACTTC
V: TRBV29-1; D: TRBD1; J: TRBJ2-3; size: -; CDR3: CSAKTGSADTQYF; DNA: TGCAGCGCAAAGACAGGGTCAGCAGATACGCAGTATTTT
V: TRBV29-1; D: -; J: TRBJ1-1; size: -; CDR3: CSAYGTEAFF; DNA: TGCAGCGCGTACGGCACTGAAGCTTTCTTT
V: TRBV5-1; D: -; J: TRBJ2-7; size: -; CDR3: CASSLHTTHSYEQYF; DNA: TGCGCCAGCAGCCTCCACACAACCCACTCCTACGAGCAGTACTTC
V: TRBV2; D: TRBD1; J: TRBJ2-7; size: once; CDR3: CASSDGQGAYEQYF; DNA: TGTGCCAGCAGTGATGGACAGGGGGCCTACGAGCAGTACTTC
V: TRBV19; D: -; J: TRBJ2-5; size: -; CDR3: CASSIGIGRMDREDGEETQYF; DNA: TGTGCCAGTAGTATCGGAATCGGGAGGATGGACAGGGAGGACGGGGAGGAGACCCAGTACTTC
V: TRBV5-1; D: TRBD2; J: TRBJ2-1; size: many; CDR3: CASSQGLVNEQFF; DNA: TGCGCCAGCAGCCAGGGACTAGTTAACGAGCAGTTCTTC
V: TRBV19; D: TRBD1; J: TRBJ2-7; size: -; CDR3: CASSMGGTGGYEQYF; DNA: TGTGCCAGTAGTATGGGTGGGACAGGGGGCTACGAGCAGTACTTC
V: TRBV2; D: -; J: TRBJ1-2; size: once; CDR3: CASSAGDYYGYTF; DNA: TGTGCCAGCAGTGCCGGAGATTACTATGGCTACACCTTC
V: TRBV6-1; D: -; J: TRBJ1-5; size: many; CDR3: CASSGPGLGQPQHF; DNA: TGTGCCAGCAGTGGTCCAGGGTTGGGTCAGCCCCAGCATTTT
V: TRBV2; D: -; J: TRBJ1-4; size: -; CDR3: CASRSEVGAGEKLFF; DNA: TGTGCCAGCAGATCGGAGGTGGGCGCGGGTGAAAAACTGTTTTTT
V: TRBV24-1; D: TRBD1; J: TRBJ2-1; size: -; CDR3: CATSPRGTGIYNEQFF; DNA: TGTGCCACCAGCCCTAGGGGGACAGGGATCTACAATGAGCAGTTCTTC
V: TRBV6-1; D: -; J: TRBJ1-1; size: many; CDR3: CASRKGQGRMNTEAFF; DNA: TGTGCCAGCAGAAAAGGGCAGGGTCGCATGAACACTGAAGCTTTCTTT
V: TRBV19; D: TRBD2; J: TRBJ2-1; size: -; CDR3: CASSRGLAGVVRNEQFF; DNA: TGTGCCAGTAGTCGCGGACTAGCGGGAGTGGTTAGGAATGAGCAGTTCTTC
V: TRBV4-1; D: -; J: TRBJ1-1; size: once; CDR3: CASSRGPRIEAFF; DNA: TGCGCCAGCAGCCGGGGACCCCGAATTGAAGCTTTCTTT
V: TRBV10-3; D: -; J: TRBJ1-2; size: -; CDR3: CAIRDGGYTF; DNA: TGTGCCATCAGGGACGGTGGCTACACCTTC
V: TRBV25-1; D: -; J: TRBJ2-7; size: -; CDR3: CASSFRRDPGTEQYF; DNA: TGTGCCAGCAGTTTCAGACGAGACCCCGGAACGGAGCAGTACTTC
V: TRBV6-1; D: TRBD1; J: TRBJ1-2; size: many; CDR3: CASRTQGPHGYTF; DNA: TGTGCCAGCAGGACACAGGGGCCTCATGGCTACACCTTC